This TCR beta chain was found in a study of T cell changes during pregnancy in multiple sclerosis. The method was immunoSEQ multiplex PCR; TCRdb's version includes in-frame clones alone and lacks a portion of them. The table has some 80,000 clones, approximately 88% seen once; the top ten hold about 1%. Trimming cost V 6 bases and J 13 bases; bases outside gene matches: 6. The germline CDR1 and CDR2 sequences are MNHEY and SVGAGI. The CDR3 runs 11 residues. Here the sequenced sample was peripheral blood, taken in the first trimester of pregnancy. The chain combines TRBV6-5 with TRBJ2-7; the match to TRBD1 covers 10 bases. The receptor comes from a female donor in good health, enrolled as a control in a pregnancy study. The CDR3 nucleotides are TGTGCCAGCAGCACCGGGACAGGGGAATACTTC. It translates to CASSTGTGEYF.